This T cell receptor beta chain is drawn from a study of cytomegalovirus exposure and HLA in healthy donors (dated by TCRdb to about 2017). The study in broad terms: In an earlier analysis of 450 to 750 of the donors, approximately 260 Gb of sequence data and 100 million or so unique TCR beta sequences from 180 million or so T cells were reported. Around 300 gigabases of sequencing data and tens of millions of unique TCR sequences were included in an early release covering around 650 HLA-typed donors. The genetic ancestry cluster associated with self-reported Caucasian donors included 80% to 90% of the approximately 430 genotyped donors. The study aimed to test whether signatures of past pathogen exposure could be identified by cataloging public T cell receptors. The T cell repertoires of 666 subjects were profiled by immunosequencing and related to cytomegalovirus serostatus. In addition to the first cohort of approximately 670 subjects, a separate validation cohort of 130 or so different subjects was used. To predict cytomegalovirus infection status, the study brought together high-throughput TCR immunosequencing, statistical association of individual TCRs with disease status, and machine learning. To study patterns of TCR occurrence, a later analysis re-analyzed previously published TCR beta repertoires from 700 or so donors and added high-resolution HLA genotyping. Rather than drawing on any new phenotypic data, the later analysis identified candidate immune exposures from TCR beta sequences and the way those sequences occurred across donors. An earlier analysis of around 640 of the donors used high-throughput TCR beta sequencing to judge whether each TCR beta V gene segment behaved as functional or pseudogenic. Donor age, sex, ethnicity and CMV serostatus were compiled alongside the repertoire data. A later genetic analysis used genome-wide SNP genotypes for 398 of the 666 donors, treating that subset as a discovery cohort. All discovery cohort repertoires had been generated using a single sequencing platform. Both class I and class II loci were covered by HLA typing, at four-digit resolution. Typing coverage differed by locus: A, B, C, DRB1 and DQB1 were typed in about 620-630 donors, DQA1 in 500 to 550, DPA1 in some 610, and DPB1 in just under 480. Four or five DR-DQ haplotypes were handled as single units for association and clustering because linkage in the cohort was strong. Among around 400 genotyped donors of the cohort, an average of approximately 240,000 unique TCR beta nucleotide sequences were sequenced per donor, roughly 18% of them non-productive. Paper-wide results and their limitations: Some IMGT-functional V segments, including TRBV6-2 and TRBV6-3, could not be distinguished by the 87-base-pair reads and were therefore excluded. In this cohort, only TCR beta chains were sequenced, and detectable features were limited by the absence of alpha or paired-chain data. In a later analysis, TCR association rates were found to vary across HLA loci, with the most associated TCRs seen for DRB1 alleles and the fewest for HLA-C alleles. In vitro tests confirmed that three of the cytomegalovirus-associated TCR beta chains recognize cytomegalovirus antigens. A cluster of highly shared sequence variants was judged likely to be a technical artifact of the sequencing pipeline. A later analysis found that most CMV-associated TCR beta chains appeared HLA-restricted, with HLA associations seemingly driven largely by CMV exposure. CMV serostatus was the only immune exposure information available for the cohort. In a later genetic analysis, a missense DCLRE1C variant was associated with V-gene and J-gene trimming of TCR beta chains, and the association was replicated in an independent cohort. The study listed 164 TCR beta chains as associated with cytomegalovirus. Strong co-occurrence of HLA alleles, especially DR and DQ, made assigning TCR associations to individual alleles difficult. In a later analysis, HLA-associated TCR beta chains showed more clonal expansion and lower generation probabilities than non-associated chains that were equally common. Presence/absence analyses assumed roughly uniform sequencing depth across donors, an assumption that may not hold. Cytomegalovirus status was reported to be diagnosed by the classifier with high specificity and sensitivity in both the original and validation cohorts. It was suggested by the authors that the approach could potentially be generalized to other disease states and immunological phenotypes. Because HLA typing was missing for some donors at each locus, association tests included only the typed subset. Compared with the roughly 700-donor mean, donors in an Asian-associated ancestry cluster had fewer N-insertions in productive TCRs, according to a later genetic analysis. Linkage disequilibrium might explain the correlated functional status among segregating V segments, but an unknown experimental factor could not be ruled out. A later analysis reported that several top co-occurrence clusters appeared linked to parvovirus B19, influenza, CMV and Epstein-Barr virus. Because counts were too low, more than 15 rarely observed V segments, including chromosome 9 orphons, were left out of the earlier analysis of 587 of the donors. Most TCR sequences were observed very rarely across donors, whereas some public TCRs were present in many individuals. In an earlier analysis of 587 of the donors, most TCR beta V segments appeared in productive rearrangements about 90% or about 30% of the time, broadly matching IMGT annotations. Specific HLA alleles were associated with roughly 17,000 TCR beta sequences at a false discovery rate of 0.05 in a later analysis. A further reported finding was that TCR beta sequences accurately predicted the HLA-A and HLA-B alleles for most subjects in the first cohort.

This clone appeared a few times. This clone's antigen is unknown. No base qualities exist here, and no much larger clone lies one base off it. The cohort was made up of about 610 healthy bone marrow donors. At the time of sampling, all cohort members were nominally healthy, though unrecorded immune exposures were likely present. The donor was CMV seropositive and was included in the group of 289 seropositive cohort members. Every donor gave a peripheral blood sample, and the peripheral blood mononuclear cells from that sample were used for TCR beta sequencing. Genomic DNA extraction from the blood cell samples was performed with the Qiagen DNeasy Blood Extraction Kit. The CDR3 contains 16 residues, cysteine and phenylalanine counted. The retained sequence is limited to the CDR3, 48 bases, with the frame set at the first base. The germline V gene sets CDR1 to SGHRS and CDR2 to YFSETQ. Deletion took 1 base off V and 3 bases off J, with a span of 16 bases between the germline ends.

The library was prepared using the immunoSEQ multiplex PCR assay. For the multiplex PCR, a mixture combining 60 forward primers for TCR Vbeta segments and 13 reverse primers for TCR Jbeta segments was used. A multiplex PCR assay on genomic DNA amplified the CDR3 region of rearranged TCR beta genes. Amplified TCR beta libraries were sequenced as 87-base-pair reads on the Illumina HiSeq System. The paper's data handling went like this. A later analysis tallied roughly 78 million unique TCR beta chains across the 600 to 700 repertoires, and about 10 million of those chains were shared by two or more donors. To remove PCR and sequencing errors, raw reads were error-corrected and collapsed into unique sequences using a nearest-neighbor algorithm that merged closely related sequences. To assign V, D and J gene segments, CDR3 sequences were aligned to IMGT reference sequences. For a sequence to be retained, a match of at least six nucleotides was required to both a V gene segment and a J gene segment. Rearrangements were classified as productive when the CDR3 lacked stop codons and remained in frame with V and J, and all other rearrangements were classified as non-productive. Following IMGT convention, CDR3 was defined as the stretch from the second conserved V-encoded cysteine up to the conserved J-encoded phenylalanine. In an earlier analysis of just under 600 of the donors, sequences lacking an unambiguous match to a single V gene segment were excluded. In an earlier analysis of a few hundred of the donors, V segments were called functional above 56.7% productive rearrangements and were called segregating when the between-donor standard deviation exceeded 5%. A statistical classification framework was built to diagnose cytomegalovirus status from the catalog of TCR beta chain sequences. In a later analysis, V and J genes were assigned by comparing TCR nucleotide sequences against IMGT/GENE-DB human TR gene sequences. The TCRdist pipeline was used in a later analysis to assign CDR3 sequences and most-parsimonious VDJ recombination scenarios. In a later analysis, each TCR beta chain was defined by its CDR3 amino acid sequence together with its V-gene family, and reads without a unique V-gene family were excluded. To address suspected cross-contamination and a sequencing artifact, a later analysis removed roughly 640 highly shared, low-generation-probability nucleotide sequences. For each public chain, a later analysis derived a clonal expansion index from normalized ranks of inferred template counts within each repertoire. In a later analysis, generation probabilities were computed with a VDJ recombination model fitted to out-of-frame rearrangements, and the resulting probabilities were checked against IGoR. In a later analysis, hypergeometric tests were used to score TCR-TCR, TCR-HLA and TCR-CMV co-occurrence, with a repertoire-size bias correction applied to TCR pairs. To estimate false discovery rates, a later analysis permuted the HLA or CMV assignments 20 times. In a later analysis, co-occurring TCRs were grouped using DBSCAN, with TCRdist sequence similarity added in when clustering inside HLA-allele-positive subsets. Repertoires with fewer than 30,000 or more than 120,000 public chains were left out of co-occurrence clustering, as were several repertoires with anomalous nucleotide sharing. TCRdb took over this immuneACCESS table, retaining in-frame rearrangements with V and J assigned. Such tables are incomplete; in checked studies, under half of the missing clones stem from an unresolved V gene, and the remainder is unexplained. V and J calls and clone size are given by that table; D and trimming were obtained from the DNA. This sample has around 100,000 clones in its table, and 74% of those were observed once. Together, the top ten hold about 2.6% of the sample.

Recombination linked TRBV5-1 to TRBJ1-1; TRBD1 is possibly the D segment (6 matching bases). The specimen sequenced was PBMCs. This TCR was recovered from a man aged 45-65 years in good health and CMV-seropositive. CDR3 protein: CASSLSLRGAHTEAFF. In nucleotide form, the sequence is TGCGCCAGCAGCTTGAGCCTTCGGGGGGCGCACACTGAAGCTTTCTTT.